A selection of T cell receptor beta chains follows, all from one sample in a study of T cells in Graves' hyperthyroidism and ophthalmopathy. TCRdb re-called the multiplex PCR reads with MiXCR, one entry per CDR3 protein. This sample yields hundreds of thousands of distinct CDR3 sequences, of which 16% are seen a single time; around 18% belongs to the top ten. The sample taken for sequencing was blood. Receptor source: a woman between 18 and 29 years old with Graves' hyperthyroidism. Each CDR3 is given with its conserved first and last residue. D genes are given only for firm matches. Expanded clones are given a class, and other clones once, few, many or no size at all.

J | V | size | D | DNA | CDR3
TRBJ1-3 | TRBV7-2 | many | NA | TGTGCCAGCAGCTTAGCGATGACCCCAGGAAACACCATATATTTT | CASSLAMTPGNTIYF
TRBJ2-3 | TRBV28 | NA | TRBD2 | TGTGCCAGCAGTTTATTGACTAGCGGGAGAACAGATACGCAGTATTTT | CASSLLTSGRTDTQYF
TRBJ2-1 | TRBV6-2/TRBV6-3 | NA | NA | TGTGCCAGCAGATCCGGGACGGAGTACAATGAGCAGTTCTTC | CASRSGTEYNEQFF
TRBJ1-1 | TRBV20-1 | many | TRBD1 | TGCAGTGCGCGAGACAGGGTGAACACTGAAGCTTTCTTT | CSARDRVNTEAFF
TRBJ1-1 | TRBV10-3 | few | TRBD1 | TGTGCCATCAGGGGGACAGGGTCGACCACTGAAGCTTTCTTT | CAIRGTGSTTEAFF
TRBJ2-1 | TRBV7-9 | many | TRBD2 | TGTGCCAGCAGCTTGACTAGCGGGAGCCCCTACAATGAGCAGTTCTTC | CASSLTSGSPYNEQFF
TRBJ2-5 | TRBV18 | NA | NA | TGTGCCAGCTCACCGGGGGACCGTCAAGAGACCCAGTACTTC | CASSPGDRQETQYF
TRBJ2-1 | TRBV7-9 | NA | NA | TGTGCCAGCAGCTGGGCGGGGATTTCCTACAATGAGCAGTTCTTC | CASSWAGISYNEQFF
TRBJ1-2 | TRBV2 | many | NA | TGTGCCAGCAGGGAGGACAGTAATGGCTACACCTTC | CASREDSNGYTF
TRBJ1-3 | TRBV9 | few | NA | TGTGCCAGCAGCGTAGGAGTTGACCCCTCTGGAAACACCATATATTTT | CASSVGVDPSGNTIYF
TRBJ1-1 | TRBV29-1 | once | NA | TGCAGCGTTGAGATAGGCGTGAACACTGAAGCTTTCTTT | CSVEIGVNTEAFF
TRBJ2-7 | TRBV7-2 | few | NA | TGTGCCAGCAGCTTGGTAGCGGTTTCCTACGAGCAGTACTTC | CASSLVAVSYEQYF
TRBJ2-7 | TRBV3-1 | NA | TRBD2 | TGTGCCAGCAGCCAAGTAGCGGGGGGCTCCTACGAGCAGTACTTC | CASSQVAGGSYEQYF
TRBJ2-1 | TRBV20-1 | many | TRBD2 | TGCAGTGCTAGAGTCACTAGCGGGAGGGCTTTGAATGAGCAGTTCTTC | CSARVTSGRALNEQFF
TRBJ1-2 | TRBV6-1 | many | NA | TGTGCCAGCAGTGATATCCAAACAGGAAACTATGGCTACACCTTC | CASSDIQTGNYGYTF
TRBJ2-1 | TRBV6-1 | few | TRBD2 | TGTGCCAGCAGTGGACCCGGGACTAGCGCCTACAATGAGCAGTTCTTC | CASSGPGTSAYNEQFF
TRBJ2-3 | TRBV15 | NA | TRBD2 | TGTGCCACCAGCAGGACTAGCGGGTGCACAGATACGCAGTATTTT | CATSRTSGCTDTQYF
TRBJ2-3 | TRBV10-3 | few | NA | TGTGCCATCAGTGAGTCTCGGCTAGCTGTTAGCACAGATACGCAGTATTTT | CAISESRLAVSTDTQYF
TRBJ1-5 | TRBV20-1 | once | TRBD1 | TGCAGTGCTGGGGGACAGAAATATCAGCCCCAGCATTTT | CSAGGQKYQPQHF
TRBJ1-5 | TRBV12-3/TRBV12-4 | once | TRBD1 | TGTGCCAGCAGTACGGGGGACAGCAATAGCAATCAGCCCCAGCATTTT | CASSTGDSNSNQPQHF
TRBJ2-1 | TRBV11-2 | NA | NA | TGTGCCAGCAGACCTCTTGGCGGACGCTACAATGAGCAGTTCTTC | CASRPLGGRYNEQFF
TRBJ2-3 | TRBV5-4 | many | NA | TGTGCCAGCAGCTTGGCACGGGACCCGCGCCCGTCCACAGATACGCAGTATTTT | CASSLARDPRPSTDTQYF
TRBJ2-7 | TRBV6-7 | few | NA | TGTGCCAGCAGTTACTTAGACAGTACCTACGAGCAGTACTTC | CASSYLDSTYEQYF
TRBJ2-1 | TRBV12-3/TRBV12-4 | NA | NA | TGTGCCAGCAGTTTCTGGCAGAGCTCCTACAATGAGCAGTTCTTC | CASSFWQSSYNEQFF
TRBJ2-7 | TRBV3-1 | many | NA | TGTGCCAGCAGCCAAACAGGGATCTACTACGAGCAGTACTTC | CASSQTGIYYEQYF
TRBJ2-7 | TRBV12-3/TRBV12-4 | many | NA | TGTGCCAGCAGCTTGATTGTGCGGGGGCCCCACTACGAGCAGTACTTC | CASSLIVRGPHYEQYF
TRBJ2-1 | TRBV24-1 | few | NA | TGTGCCACCAGTGACGATAGCCCCTACAATGAGCAGTTCTTC | CATSDDSPYNEQFF
TRBJ2-5 | TRBV29-1 | many | NA | TGCAGCGTCGAAGGGTGGGAACAAGAGACCCAGTACTTC | CSVEGWEQETQYF
TRBJ2-5 | TRBV24-1 | many | TRBD1 | TGTGCCACCAGTGACCGACAGGGGTTCCAAGAGACCCAGTACTTC | CATSDRQGFQETQYF
TRBJ2-2 | TRBV3-1 | few | NA | TGTGCCAGCAGCCACACTCGGGCACGCTTCACCGGGGAGCTGTTTTTT | CASSHTRARFTGELFF
TRBJ2-5 | TRBV6-1 | few | TRBD2 | TGTGCCAGCAGTGTGGCTAGCGGGAGGGCGGGGGAGACCCAGTACTTC | CASSVASGRAGETQYF
TRBJ1-5 | TRBV12-3/TRBV12-4 | many | NA | TGTGCCAGCAGTGACCGACAGTATAGCAATCAGCCCCAGCATTTT | CASSDRQYSNQPQHF
TRBJ1-2 | TRBV20-1 | many | TRBD1 | TGCAGTGCTAGATCCCCGGGGCGGACAGGGATCTATGGCTACACCTTC | CSARSPGRTGIYGYTF
TRBJ2-7 | TRBV2 | NA | TRBD1 | TGTGCCAGCATTTTAAAAACCGGGACAGGGATCAACGAGCAGTACTTC | CASILKTGTGINEQYF
TRBJ2-7 | TRBV6-2/TRBV6-3 | NA | NA | TGTGCCAGCAGCGGAGGGGACGGGTCCTACGAGCAGTACTTC | CASSGGDGSYEQYF
TRBJ1-1 | TRBV24-1 | many | TRBD1 | TGTGCCACCGCGGACAGGGTGGGCACTGAAGCTTTCTTT | CATADRVGTEAFF
TRBJ2-5 | TRBV3-1 | NA | TRBD2 | TGTGCCAGCAGCCATCTCCAGCGGGGGGGAGAGACCCAGTACTTC | CASSHLQRGGETQYF
TRBJ1-5 | TRBV19 | few | NA | TGTGCCAGTAGTACGGCGGGGTTTAGCAATCAGCCCCAGCATTTT | CASSTAGFSNQPQHF
TRBJ1-3 | TRBV11-3 | NA | NA | TGTGCCAGCAGCTTAGGAGGGTCCCCTGGAAACACCATATATTTT | CASSLGGSPGNTIYF
TRBJ2-7 | TRBV6-2/TRBV6-3 | few | NA | TGTGCCAGCATGCTGACAGGGACTTACGAGCAGTACTTC | CASMLTGTYEQYF
TRBJ2-5 | TRBV6-1 | many | TRBD1 | TGTGCCAGCAGAGCGAAACAGGGGTGGGAGACCCAGTACTTC | CASRAKQGWETQYF
TRBJ1-1 | TRBV20-1 | NA | NA | TGCAGTGCTAGAGATCCGGCAGCCAGGAACACTGAAGCTTTCTTT | CSARDPAARNTEAFF
TRBJ2-7 | TRBV4-1 | few | NA | TGCGCCAGCAGCCAAGCCGGGACCCACTACGAGCAGTACTTC | CASSQAGTHYEQYF
TRBJ2-2 | TRBV2 | many | NA | TGTGCCAGCAATCAGGGGCACACCGGGGAGCTGTTTTTT | CASNQGHTGELFF
TRBJ1-1 | TRBV5-1 | many | NA | TGCGCCAGCAGTCGAGAGACAGCGAACACTGAAGCTTTCTTT | CASSRETANTEAFF
TRBJ2-7 | TRBV30 | NA | NA | TGTGCCTGCAACAGGGCGACCTACGAGCGGTACTTC | CACNRATYERYF
TRBJ2-1 | TRBV3-1 | many | TRBD2 | TGTGCCAGCAGCCAAGAATGGGCGGGAGGGGGATACAATGAGCAGTTCTTC | CASSQEWAGGGYNEQFF
TRBJ1-2 | TRBV10-2 | many | TRBD1 | TGCGCCAGCAGTTCCGGGACAGGGACAGGGGGCTACACCTTC | CASSSGTGTGGYTF
TRBJ2-3 | TRBV3-1 | many | NA | TGTGCCAGCAACCCGCACGGGCAGCACCCAGATACGCAGTATTTT | CASNPHGQHPDTQYF
TRBJ2-5 | TRBV20-1 | few | TRBD2 | TGCAGTGCTAGAGATACTAGCGGGAGTACGGAGACCCAGTACTTC | CSARDTSGSTETQYF
TRBJ2-7 | TRBV5-1 | NA | TRBD2 | TGCGCCAGCAGCGAAACCGGGACTAGCGGGTACGAGCAGTACTTC | CASSETGTSGYEQYF
TRBJ1-6 | TRBV27 | NA | NA | TGTACCAGCAGTTTAAGGGGACTGAGCTCCTATAATTCACCCCTCCACTTT | CTSSLRGLSSYNSPLHF